These 22 T cell receptor beta chains share one sample of origin, sequenced in a study of CD8+CD57+ T cells in acquired aplastic anemia. TCR beta VDJ combinations and CDR3 sequences were profiled from genomic DNA. TCRdb passed the reads through MiXCR, listing each CDR3 protein once. The table includes 190,000 or so distinct CDR3 sequences, 61% detected once. The sample was sorted CD4+, CD8+, or CD8+CD57+ T cells (not recorded which) from PBMCs. These receptor sequences come from a human donor in good health.

The chain couples TRBV7-9 to TRBJ2-5; 12 bases map to TRBD1. The germline V gene has CDR1 SEHNR and CDR2 FQNEAQ (reference sequence). V trimming: 3 bases; J trimming: 5 bases; junction bases outside the gene matches: 7. CDR3 length: 16 amino acids. CDR3 bases: TGTGCCAGCAGCTTTGGGGACAGGGGGCTGGGGGAGACCCAGTACTTC. Protein: CASSFGDRGLGETQYF.

Concerning this clonotype itself: A read error may explain this, as a much larger clone is one base away. This sequence joins TRBV11-2 and TRBJ1-1; TRBD1 is a possible D gene (5 bases). The CDR3 has 15 residues. The V and J ends lost 5 bases and 5 bases respectively, with 18 bases between them. CDR1 is SGHAT and CDR2 is FQNNGV in the germline V gene. CDR3 in DNA: TGTGCCAGCAGCACATCGCCGGGGCCGGGGACTGAAGCTTTCTTT. Protein product: CASSTSPGPGTEAFF.

The sample holds a few counts of this clonotype. This chain links TRBV10-3 with TRBJ1-2, with 7 bases aligning to TRBD1. Germline V gives CDR1 ENHRY, CDR2 SYGVKD. V lost 11 bases to trimming and J lost 4 bases; unmatched junction nucleotides: 19. This CDR3 is built from 16 residues. CDR3: CAGRGAHTGVVYGYTF. CDR3 DNA sequence: TGTGCCGGTCGAGGGGCCCACACAGGGGTAGTCTATGGCTACACCTTC.

The rearrangement links TRBV7-9 to TRBJ2-7; possible D gene TRBD2, 6 bases. Trimming removed 7 bases at V and 2 bases at J, with 15 bases between. The length of the CDR3 is 14 residues. Germline values: CDR1 SEHNR, CDR2 FQNEAQ (reference sequence). The CDR3 loop is CASTPGTSTYEQYF. CDR3 nucleotide sequence: TGTGCCAGCACCCCCGGGACTTCAACCTACGAGCAGTACTTC.

This clonotype was counted ten times or more. The chain is built from TRBV20-1 and TRBJ2-1; TRBD2 matches 9 bases. Germline trimming cut 0 bases from V and 4 bases from J; bases unmatched to any gene: 7. In germline, CDR1 is DFQATT, CDR2 SNEGSKA (reference sequence). The CDR3 covers 16 residues. Here the CDR3 DNA reads TGCAGTGCTAGAGATTATCAGCGGGGGGTTTACAATGAGCAGTTCTTC. Residues: CSARDYQRGVYNEQFF.

V is TRBV7-3 and J is TRBJ2-5; D is perhaps TRBD2 (6 bases). Germline V lookup: CDR1 SGHTA, CDR2 FQGTGA. The CDR3 is made up of 15 amino acids. V was trimmed by 6 bases and J by 5 bases, leaving 19 bases between them. The CDR3 DNA is TGTGCCAGCAGTTACTCTCGTGGGGGGTGGGAGACCCAGTACTTC. As protein: CASSYSRGGWETQYF.

This clonotype was picked up a small number of times. The rearrangement joins TRBV10-3 to TRBJ2-7; 9 bases line up with TRBD1. CDR1 and CDR2 (germline): ENHRY, SYGVKD. The CDR3 spans 12 residues. V shed 10 bases, J shed 5 bases, and the junction held 6 bases outside the gene matches. The CDR3 is CATQGQGNEQYF. As DNA, the CDR3 is TGTGCCACCCAGGGACAGGGCAACGAGCAGTACTTC.

The chain joins TRBV2 to TRBJ2-5, with 10 bases identical to TRBD1. CDR3 length: 15 amino acids. V lost 1 base, J lost 5 bases, and 4 bases stayed unmatched. Looked up from germline, CDR1 is SNHLY and CDR2 is FYNNEI. This CDR3 reads CASSEGQGAWETQYF. The CDR3 nucleotides are TGTGCCAGCAGTGAAGGACAGGGGGCTTGGGAGACCCAGTACTTC.

V gene TRBV9 combines with J gene TRBJ1-1; D is ambiguous. Germline V CDR1 and CDR2: SGDLS, YYNGEE. The CDR3 is 14 residues long. V dropped 4 bases and J dropped 0 bases, with 10 bases sitting between them. The chain's CDR3 is CASSPEFMNTEAFF. In DNA, the CDR3 is TGTGCCAGCAGCCCTGAATTCATGAACACTGAAGCTTTCTTT.

This clonotype was observed at least ten times. A much more abundant neighbour one base away suggests this may be a read error. The chain uses TRBV25-1 and TRBJ2-5; D gene uncertain. The CDR3 extends over 13 amino acids. CDR1 is MGHDK, CDR2 SYGVNS, per germline. Trimming took 8 bases from V and 1 from J, leaving 11 bases between them. CDR3 DNA sequence: TGTGCCAGCCGTGCTAGTGGCCAAGAGACCCAGTACTTC. Translated: CASRASGQETQYF. Combining the CDR3 with reference TRBV25-1 and TRBJ2-5 gives the whole variable domain EADIYQTPRYLVIGTGKKITLECSQTMGHDKMYWYQQDPGMELHLIHYSYGVNSTEKGDLSSESTVSRIRTEHFPLTLESARPSHTSQYLCASRASGQETQYFGPGTRLLVL.

This chain's CDR3 is CASRGTGCVWELFF. In DNA form, the CDR3 reads TGCGCCAGCAGAGGGACAGGGTGCGTCTGGGAGCTGTTTTTT. This sequence joins TRBV10-1 and TRBJ2-2, with 9 bases identical to TRBD1. The CDR3 spans 14 residues. Trimming cost V 6 bases and J 9 bases; bases outside gene matches: 8. The germline CDR1 and CDR2 sequences are WNHNN and SYGVQD (reference sequence).

The J gene is TRBJ2-2, the V gene TRBV7-3; D is undetermined. CDR3 length: 13 amino acids. V was pared by 7 bases and J by 6 bases, with 12 bases between. From germline, CDR1 is SGHTA and CDR2 FQGTGA. The CDR3 DNA reads TGTGCCAGCAACCCCCCGGGTGCCGGGGAGCTGTTTTTT. This codes for CASNPPGAGELFF.

The CDR3 here is CASSPRGRETQYF. For the CDR3, the DNA is TGTGCCAGCTCCCCACGGGGGAGGGAGACCCAGTACTTC. The rearrangement joins TRBV5-6 to TRBJ2-5; TRBD2 might be the D (6 bases). The V and J ends lost 7 bases and 5 bases respectively, with 15 bases between them. This CDR3 spans 13 amino acids. The germline gives CDR1 SGHDT, CDR2 YYEEEE.

The chain recombines TRBV10-3 with TRBJ1-5; D not certain. Per the germline V gene, CDR1 is ENHRY and CDR2 is SYGVKD. The CDR3 length is 13 residues. With 11 bases removed from V and 2 bases from J, the gap between germline ends came to 13 bases. CDR3 region: CAAGMAGNQPQHF. CDR3 bases: TGTGCCGCCGGGATGGCAGGCAATCAGCCCCAGCATTTT.

Many counts were recorded for this clonotype. V usage is TRBV29-1 and J usage is TRBJ2-7, with 9 nucleotides matching TRBD2. The CDR3 loop spans 14 amino acids. CDR1 and CDR2 (germline): SQVTM, ANQGSEA. J gave up 2 bases and V 3 bases, and 5 bases lay outside the gene matches. Here the CDR3 DNA reads TGCAGCGTTGAGGGCGGGAGGGGAACCTACGAGCAGTACTTC. It codes for CSVEGGRGTYEQYF.

The table lists this clonotype with many counts. V is TRBV10-3 and J is TRBJ1-1, with no clear D. The CDR3 is 13 amino acids. CDR1 is ENHRY, CDR2 SYGVKD, per germline. The ends were cut back, 0 bases at V and 5 bases at J, with 7 bases in the middle. DNA for the CDR3: TGTGCCATCAGTGAGTCCCCCGGGACTGAAGCTTTCTTT. It translates to CAISESPGTEAFF.

This clonotype showed up just once. Because it lacks the conserved phenylalanine or tryptophan at the end, this CDR3 is likely a read error. J is TRBJ1-1 and V is TRBV12-5; D is undetermined. Germline CDR1 reads LGHNT; CDR2 reads FRNRAP. This CDR3 comprises 15 residues. DNA for the CDR3: TGTGCCAGCAGTTCCCGGACCGCGAGGAACACTGAAGCTTTCCTT. This translates into CASSSRTARNTEAFL.

The chain joins TRBV5-1 to TRBJ1-2, with a tentative D call TRBD1 (5 bases). The CDR3 length is 14 residues. CDR1 is SGHRS and CDR2 is YFSETQ in the germline V gene. Trimming cost V 4 bases and J 1 base, with 11 bases left between them. CDR3 amino acids: CASSPQGYNYGYTF. The DNA for the CDR3 is TGCGCCAGCAGCCCCCAGGGATATAACTATGGCTACACCTTC.

The count of this clonotype is one. The junction departs from the called germline gene at one end, perhaps through a read error. The chain joins TRBV11-2 to TRBJ1-1, with 8 bases lining up with TRBD1. In germline, CDR1 is SGHAT, CDR2 FQNNGV. The CDR3 covers 16 residues. CDR3 sequence reads: CASSLGGNRGNTEAFF. CDR3 nucleotides: TGTGCCAGCAGCTTAGGAGGGAACAGGGGGAACACTGAGGCTTTCTTT.

The V gene is TRBV19, the J gene TRBJ1-6, with 7 bases identical to TRBD1. Germline V lookup: CDR1 LNHDA, CDR2 SQIVND (reference sequence). J was trimmed by 6 bases and V by 7 bases; bases with no gene match: 6. CDR3 length equals 14 residues. The CDR3 region has the DNA TGTGCCAGTACCGTACAGGGGAGTAATTCACCCCTCCACTTT. Translating it yields CASTVQGSNSPLHF.

The chain links TRBV20-1 to TRBJ2-7, with unresolved D. Germline values: CDR1 DFQATT, CDR2 SNEGSKA (reference sequence). Trimming pared 6 bases from V and 5 bases from J, leaving 11 bases between. The CDR3 spans 11 residues. Here the CDR3 reads CSAGIGDEQYF. CDR3 sequence (DNA): TGCAGTGCAGGTATCGGTGACGAGCAGTACTTC.

The V and J genes are TRBV3-1 and TRBJ2-3, with 7 positions matching TRBD1. The germline gives CDR1 LGHDT, CDR2 YNNKEL (reference sequence). Trimming removed 3 bases from V and 1 base from J; junction bases left unmatched: 7. This CDR3 comprises 16 residues. CDR3 amino acids: CASSHQGVVGTDTQYF. The CDR3 nucleotides read TGTGCCAGCAGCCACCAGGGGGTAGTCGGCACAGATACGCAGTATTTT.